This is a list of T cell receptor beta chains from one sample in a study of PD-1 blockade in classical Hodgkin lymphoma. TCRdb keeps only in-frame clones here, not all; method: immunoSEQ multiplex PCR. This sample has about 96,000 clones, with around 93% found just once. The source was peripheral blood mononuclear cells (PBMCs), collected before the fourth cycle of nivolumab. These receptors were taken from a human donor with classical Hodgkin lymphoma. CDR3s include the opening cysteine and the closing phenylalanine or tryptophan. Each record gives: J gene, clone size, V gene, D gene, CDR3 DNA, CDR3 protein. D genes are given only for firm matches. Expanded clones get a size class; other rows say once, few or many, or leave the size out.

j_call: TRBJ2-5; clone_size: once; v_call: TRBV25-1; d_call: NA; cdr3_nt: TGTGCCAGCAGTGAAAGGGGTAGAGCCTATCAAGAGACCCAGTACTTC; cdr3_aa: CASSERGRAYQETQYF
j_call: TRBJ2-3; clone_size: NA; v_call: TRBV30; d_call: NA; cdr3_nt: TGTGCCTGGAGTGGTATAGCAGATACGCAGTATTTT; cdr3_aa: CAWSGIADTQYF
j_call: TRBJ1-1; clone_size: NA; v_call: TRBV5-1; d_call: TRBD1; cdr3_nt: TGCGCCAGCAGCCAGGGACAGGGTCTTGAAGCTTTCTTT; cdr3_aa: CASSQGQGLEAFF
j_call: TRBJ1-3; clone_size: NA; v_call: TRBV10-3; d_call: TRBD1; cdr3_nt: TGTGCCACTCGGGACAGGGATTACTCTGGAAACACCATATATTTT; cdr3_aa: CATRDRDYSGNTIYF
j_call: TRBJ1-5; clone_size: NA; v_call: TRBV19; d_call: TRBD1; cdr3_nt: TGTGCCAGTAGTATGCCAGGGGGCCGAGGAAATCCGCCCCAGCATTTT; cdr3_aa: CASSMPGGRGNPPQHF
j_call: TRBJ2-5; clone_size: NA; v_call: TRBV2; d_call: TRBD2; cdr3_nt: TGTGCCAGCAGTGTCGGGGGGATCCAAGAGACCCAGTACTTC; cdr3_aa: CASSVGGIQETQYF
j_call: TRBJ2-7; clone_size: once; v_call: TRBV5-1; d_call: NA; cdr3_nt: TGCGCCAGCAGCTGGGACAAGCCCTACGAGCAGTACTTC; cdr3_aa: CASSWDKPYEQYF
j_call: TRBJ2-1; clone_size: NA; v_call: TRBV6-1; d_call: NA; cdr3_nt: TGTGCCAGCACGGTCTCGGGTCCCGGAGGTGAGCAGTTCTTC; cdr3_aa: CASTVSGPGGEQFF
j_call: TRBJ1-5; clone_size: NA; v_call: TRBV15; d_call: NA; cdr3_nt: TGTGCCACCAGCAGGGGAAATCAGCCCCAGCATTTT; cdr3_aa: CATSRGNQPQHF
j_call: TRBJ1-1; clone_size: NA; v_call: TRBV25-1; d_call: NA; cdr3_nt: TGTGCCAGCAGGCCAGACAGATGGAACACTGAAGCTTTCTTT; cdr3_aa: CASRPDRWNTEAFF
j_call: TRBJ1-4; clone_size: NA; v_call: TRBV19; d_call: NA; cdr3_nt: TGTGCCAGTAGTCAGACGGGACACCCTGAAAAACTGTTTTTT; cdr3_aa: CASSQTGHPEKLFF